These 28 T cell receptor beta chains were all obtained from the same sample, sequenced in a study of blood T cell repertoires in COVID-19. The repertoire was sequenced with immunoSEQ multiplex PCR; TCRdb's copy has only in-frame clones and lacks some. The data contain around 190,000 clones, around 80% of them singletons. Sample: peripheral blood. The receptor set was obtained from a woman aged 45-65 years with acute or convalescent COVID-19.

CDR3 nucleotide sequence: TGTGCCAGCAAACTTACGGGACTCAGCTCTGGAAACACCATATATTTT. Amino acid sequence: CASKLTGLSSGNTIYF. The chain employs TRBV28 and TRBJ1-3; TRBD1 might be the D (5 bases). Trimming removed 7 bases from V and 0 bases from J, with 16 bases in between. This CDR3 is built from 16 residues. The germline CDR1 and CDR2 sequences are MDHEN and SYDVKM.

The DNA of the CDR3 is TGTGCCAGCAGCTTGCCCCCGGACAGGGGACTCTCCTACGAGCAGTACTTC. Amino acids: CASSLPPDRGLSYEQYF. This rearrangement joins TRBV5-5 to TRBJ2-7, with 9 nucleotides matching TRBD1. Germline CDR1 is SGHKS and CDR2 is YYEKEE (reference sequence). The CDR3 is 17 residues long. Trimming removed 1 base from V and 0 bases from J; junction bases left unmatched: 8.

The chain uses TRBV27 and TRBJ2-6; no reliable D call. The germline CDR1 and CDR2 sequences are MNHEY and SMNVEV (reference sequence). The CDR3 has 15 residues. V was pared by 5 bases and J by 2 bases, with 10 bases between. The chain's CDR3 is CASSPRTTGANVLTF. As DNA, the CDR3 is TGTGCCAGCAGTCCCCGAACAACTGGGGCCAACGTCCTGACTTTC. The variable domain in full, with the rest retrieved from reference TRBV27 and TRBJ2-6, is EAQVTQNPRYLITVTGKKLTVTCSQNMNHEYMSWYRQDPGLGLRQIYYSMNVEVTDKGDVPEGYKVSRKEKRNFPLILESPSPNQTSLYFCASSPRTTGANVLTFGAGSRLTVL.

V is TRBV9 and J is TRBJ1-4; D is perhaps TRBD1 (5 bases). The germline V gene has CDR1 SGDLS and CDR2 YYNGEE. V was pared by 2 bases and J by 8 bases, with 13 bases between. This CDR3 has 14 amino acids. CDR3 in DNA: TGTGCCAGCAGCGTTCAGGGCGGGAACGAAAAACTGTTTTTT. It yields the protein CASSVQGGNEKLFF.

The chain is built from TRBV2 and TRBJ1-5; 8 positions match TRBD1. The CDR3 length is 14 residues. Per germline, CDR1 SNHLY and CDR2 FYNNEI. After removal of 6 bases from V and 4 bases from J, the junction contained 5 bases not matched to a gene. The CDR3 DNA reads TGTGCCAGCAGCGGACAGGGAGGAAATCAGCCCCAGCATTTT. Its protein product is CASSGQGGNQPQHF.

This sequence joins TRBV3-1 (or the pseudogene TRBV3-2) and TRBJ1-1; TRBD1 is a possible D gene (6 bases). Trimming removed 4 bases from V and 8 bases from J, with 17 bases in between. CDR1 and CDR2 from the germline V gene are LGHDT and YNNKEL (reference sequence). The CDR3 contains 14 residues. In DNA form, the CDR3 reads TGTGCCAGCAGCCCCCAGACAGGCCGGAAGGAAGCTTTCTTT. As protein: CASSPQTGRKEAFF.

This clone was counted a few times. The chain carries TRBV14 and TRBJ1-6; 7 bases align to TRBD1. The junction had 8 bases not matched to a gene; V was cut back by 2 bases and J by 7 bases. This CDR3 is 16 amino acids long. Germline loops: CDR1 SGHDN, CDR2 FVKESK. In DNA form, the CDR3 reads TGTGCCAGCAGCCAAACGGCCGGCAGGGGGAATTCACCCCTCCACTTT. It specifies CASSQTAGRGNSPLHF.

The chain links TRBV5-1 to TRBJ2-2; 9 bases fit TRBD1. The CDR3 is made up of 15 amino acids. The germline CDR1 and CDR2 sequences are SGHRS and YFSETQ. V lost 4 bases, J lost 5 bases, and 6 bases stayed unmatched. The CDR3, as DNA: TGCGCCAGCAGCAGAAACAGGGGGCAGACCGGGGAGCTGTTTTTT. Its translation is CASSRNRGQTGELFF.

The rearrangement links TRBV24-1 to TRBJ2-3; TRBD1 matches 8 bases. With V trimmed by 7 bases and J by 1 base, 6 bases remained unmatched. CDR1 KGHDR and CDR2 SFDVKD come from the germline V gene. The CDR3 sequence is 15 residues long. The CDR3 loop reads CATSPDRARTDTQYF. CDR3 nucleotides: TGTGCCACCAGCCCGGACAGGGCCCGCACAGATACGCAGTATTTT.

This sequence joins TRBV9 and TRBJ2-5, with 10 bases lining up with TRBD2. V lost 0 bases to trimming and J lost 5 bases; unmatched junction nucleotides: 7. The CDR3 has 16 amino acids. The germline gives CDR1 SGDLS, CDR2 YYNGEE. The CDR3 DNA sequence: TGTGCCAGCAGCGTAGGGTCTAGCGGGAGTGGTGAGACCCAGTACTTC. Translated, it gives CASSVGSSGSGETQYF.

The chain combines TRBV6-5 with TRBJ1-4; the D is unclear. The CDR3 sequence is 14 residues long. CDR1 MNHEY and CDR2 SVGAGI come from the germline V gene. Between the trimmed V and J ends, which lost 8 bases and 0 bases, there was a span of 10 bases. The CDR3 DNA is TGTGCCAGCCGGGAGGGATCAACTAATGAAAAACTGTTTTTT. Encoded protein: CASREGSTNEKLFF.

This sequence joins TRBV19 and TRBJ1-1; tentative D call: TRBD1 (5 bases). The CDR3 length is 15 residues. Germline V gives CDR1 LNHDA, CDR2 SQIVND (reference sequence). With 10 bases removed from V and 4 bases from J, the gap between germline ends came to 22 bases. CDR3 DNA sequence: TGTGCCACCCGCTTAGGAGGGGTTCGCGGCACTGAAGCTTTCTTT. It specifies CATRLGGVRGTEAFF. Full variable domain (remainder filled in from reference TRBV19 and TRBJ1-1): DGGITQSPKYLFRKEGQNVTLSCEQNLNHDAMYWYRQDPGQGLRLIYYSQIVNDFQKGDIAEGYSVSREKKESFPLTVTSAQKNPTAFYLCATRLGGVRGTEAFFGQGTRLTVV.

This sequence joins TRBV7-2 and TRBJ2-3; D not resolved. Germline V gene data show CDR1 as SGHTA and CDR2 as FQGNSA. Between the trimmed V and J ends, which lost 1 base and 1 base, there was a span of 9 bases. The CDR3 totals 15 residues. The CDR3 is CASSLEAAGTDTQYF. The CDR3 nucleotides are TGTGCCAGCAGCTTAGAGGCGGCCGGCACAGATACGCAGTATTTT.

This clone showed up just once. J is TRBJ1-3 and V is TRBV7-2; D perhaps matches TRBD1 (6 bases). Germline CDR1 and CDR2: SGHTA and FQGNSA. CDR3 size: 16 residues. V shed 5 bases and J shed 4 bases, with 18 bases lying between them. The CDR3 DNA is TGTGCCAGCAGCCTAGGCCCACAGGGTCCCGGAAACACCATATATTTT. It specifies CASSLGPQGPGNTIYF.

The chain carries TRBV10-1 and TRBJ2-1, with 7 positions matching TRBD1. V gave up 2 bases and J gave up 5 bases; unmatched junction bases: 9. CDR1 is WNHNN and CDR2 is SYGVQD in the germline V gene (reference sequence). The CDR3 covers 16 residues. CDR3 loop: CASSEGGSGTDNEQFF. Here the CDR3 DNA reads TGCGCCAGCAGTGAGGGGGGAAGTGGGACAGACAATGAGCAGTTCTTC.

The chain uses TRBV5-1 and TRBJ2-1, with TRBD2 as a possible D gene (6 bases). The germline V gene encodes CDR1 SGHRS and CDR2 YFSETQ. The CDR3 is 18 amino acids. The V end lost 0 bases, the J end lost 7 bases, and 23 bases lay between the germline ends. The CDR3 nucleotides are TGCGCCAGCAGCTTGGTAGGGGCCCAGATCGGGAGTCCGAATGAGCAGTTCTTC. As protein: CASSLVGAQIGSPNEQFF.

The chain is built from TRBV19 and TRBJ2-7; TRBD2 aligns across 9 bases. The V gene's germline CDR1 is LNHDA and CDR2 SQIVND (reference sequence). The ends lost 5 bases at V and 3 bases at J; junction bases unmatched: 8. The CDR3 has 15 amino acids. CDR3 coding DNA: TGTGCCAGTAGTTACCAAAGCGGGGGGTTCTACGAGCAGTACTTC. It specifies CASSYQSGGFYEQYF.

The V and J genes are TRBV30 and TRBJ1-1; D unresolved. V lost 4 bases and J 1 base, leaving 10 bases between the germline ends. This CDR3 region has 13 residues. Germline values: CDR1 GTSNPN, CDR2 SVGIG (reference sequence). The CDR3, as DNA: TGTGCCTGGAACCCCGGCGGGAACACTGAAGCTTTCTTT. It specifies CAWNPGGNTEAFF.

Turning to this clone: Because the CDR3 is missing its conserved closing phenylalanine or tryptophan, this is likely a read error. No DNA is shown, since the ends of the CDR3 on it are uncertain; the CDR3 is the one TCRdb lists. The CDR3 protein is CASGTTGNL. The chain joins TRBV28 to TRBJ1-2. The CDR3 is 9 residues long, ends included. Germline-derived CDR1 and CDR2 are MDHEN and SYDVKM.

J is TRBJ2-7 and V is TRBV5-5; 8 bases line up with TRBD2. The CDR3 consists of 14 residues. Germline trimming cut 1 base from V and 9 bases from J; bases unmatched to any gene: 9. Germline V CDR1 and CDR2: SGHKS, YYEKEE (reference sequence). The CDR3 reads CASSLSSGPKGQYF. The CDR3, as DNA: TGTGCCAGCAGCTTGTCTAGCGGGCCTAAAGGGCAGTACTTC.

The chain links TRBV6-5 to TRBJ1-1; D is perhaps TRBD1 (6 bases). Germline CDR1 reads MNHEY; CDR2 reads SVGAGI. The CDR3 covers 13 residues. Trimming took off 8 bases at V and 1 base at J, with 11 bases between the two ends. The CDR3 reads CASGTGWNTEAFF. CDR3 nucleotides: TGTGCCAGCGGAACAGGGTGGAACACTGAAGCTTTCTTT.

V and J are TRBV29-1 and TRBJ1-4; 10 bases map to TRBD1. The V segment lost 4 bases and the J segment 5 bases; nucleotides outside the gene matches: 7. Germline V gene sequence: CDR1 SQVTM, CDR2 ANQGSEA. CDR3 length equals 15 residues. The CDR3 loop reads CSVATRQGANEKLFF. The CDR3 bases are TGCAGCGTTGCTACCCGACAGGGGGCGAATGAAAAACTGTTTTTT.

V is TRBV5-8 and J is TRBJ1-2; possibly TRBD1 for D (5 bases). Germline-derived CDR1 and CDR2 are SGHTS and YDEGEE. V lost 6 bases to trimming and J lost 2 bases, with 14 bases between them. The CDR3 loop spans 14 amino acids. The CDR3 DNA sequence: TGTGCCAGCACCCGACAGTTGATAAACTATGGCTACACCTTC. Translation gives CASTRQLINYGYTF. Full variable domain (missing parts from reference TRBV5-8 and TRBJ1-2): EAGVTQSPTHLIKTRGQQATLRCSPISGHTSVYWYQQALGLGLQFLLWYDEGEERNRGNFPPRFSGRQFPNYSSELNVNALELEDSALYLCASTRQLINYGYTFGSGTRLTVV.

The chain uses TRBV19 and TRBJ2-3, with 9 bases lining up with TRBD2. CDR1 and CDR2 (germline): LNHDA, SQIVND (reference sequence). V lost 2 bases to trimming and J lost 5 bases; unmatched junction nucleotides: 5. The CDR3 loop spans 15 amino acids. The CDR3 region is CASSIRGAGGDTQYF. The CDR3 DNA is TGTGCCAGTAGTATACGGGGAGCGGGGGGAGATACGCAGTATTTT.

This rearrangement joins TRBV2 to TRBJ1-4; TRBD1 aligns across 9 bases. The ends lost 5 bases at V and 4 bases at J; junction bases unmatched: 8. The CDR3 is 16 residues long. Germline V gives CDR1 SNHLY, CDR2 FYNNEI. CDR3 loop: CASSPDRGAINEKLFF. The DNA for the CDR3 is TGTGCCAGCAGTCCGGACAGGGGTGCAATTAATGAAAAACTGTTTTTT.

A few counts support this clone. The V gene is TRBV30, the J gene TRBJ1-5; D might be TRBD1 (5 bases). The CDR3 has 13 amino acids. Per the germline V gene, CDR1 is GTSNPN and CDR2 is SVGIG (reference sequence). Trimming took 1 base from V and 1 from J, leaving 5 bases between them. CDR3 sequence (DNA): TGTGCCTGGAGTGAGGGGAGCAATCAGCCCCAGCATTTT. Residues: CAWSEGSNQPQHF.

The chain couples TRBV28 to TRBJ1-4; 8 positions agree with TRBD1. V gave up 5 bases and J gave up 7 bases; unmatched junction bases: 9. Per the germline V gene, CDR1 is MDHEN and CDR2 is SYDVKM. There are 15 residues in the CDR3. As DNA, the CDR3 is TGTGCCAGCAGTCGGCGACAGGGGATCTCTGAAAAACTGTTTTTT. Encoded protein: CASSRRQGISEKLFF.

This rearrangement joins TRBV6-5 to TRBJ2-2; possible D gene TRBD2, 7 bases. Trimming pared 2 bases from V and 3 bases from J, leaving 10 bases between. Germline V gene lookup returns CDR1 MNHEY and CDR2 SVGAGI. The CDR3 contains 15 residues. The CDR3 region has the DNA TGTGCCAGCAGTTACCGGGGGGCCGACACCGGGGAGCTGTTTTTT. It specifies CASSYRGADTGELFF.